This T cell receptor (beta chain) was recorded in a study of cytomegalovirus exposure and HLA in healthy donors. This clone came up once. Its matching antigen is unknown. Donors sampled were nominally healthy, though unrecorded immune exposures were likely. V lost 3 bases, J lost 1 base, and 9 bases lay in between. This CDR3 region has 14 residues. Germline CDR1 LNHDA, CDR2 SQIVND (reference sequence). Whole-study findings and limits: Most TCR sequences were uncommon, yet certain public TCRs appeared in many donors.

Primers: 60 Vbeta forward and 13 Jbeta reverse. Clones were read by immunoSEQ multiplex PCR, and TCRdb kept only the in-frame ones, dropping some. The table lists about 110,000 clones, around 80% of them singletons. The rearrangement uses TRBV19 and TRBJ1-1, with a weak D call TRBD1 (5 bases). The sample was PBMCs. This TCR was sampled from a man aged 30-40 years in good health and CMV-seropositive. CDR3 amino acids: CASSIGAQNTEAFF. The CDR3, as DNA: TGTGCCAGTAGTATTGGGGCCCAGAACACTGAAGCTTTCTTT.